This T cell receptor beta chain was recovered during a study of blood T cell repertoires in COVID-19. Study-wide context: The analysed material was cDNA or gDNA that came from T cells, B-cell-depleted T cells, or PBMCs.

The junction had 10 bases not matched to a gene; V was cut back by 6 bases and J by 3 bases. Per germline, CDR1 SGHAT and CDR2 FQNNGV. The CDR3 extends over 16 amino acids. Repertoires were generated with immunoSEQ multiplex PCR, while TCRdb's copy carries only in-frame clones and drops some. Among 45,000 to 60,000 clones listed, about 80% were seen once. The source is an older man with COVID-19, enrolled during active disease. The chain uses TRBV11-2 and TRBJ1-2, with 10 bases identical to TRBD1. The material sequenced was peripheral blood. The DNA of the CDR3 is TGTGCCAGCAGTTCGTCCGGACAGGGGGTGCACTATGGCTACACCTTC. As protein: CASSSSGQGVHYGYTF.